This T cell receptor (beta chain) is from a study of T cells in Graves' hyperthyroidism and ophthalmopathy. The investigators amplified TCR beta CDR3 regions from RNA transcripts. The HTBI primer set drove a first-round RT-PCR of the TCR CDR3. MiXCR was run by TCRdb on the multiplex PCR reads, yielding one entry per CDR3 protein. The sample lists about 400,000 distinct CDR3 sequences, 14% occurring once. The CDR3 loop spans 13 amino acids. The V end lost 1 base, the J end lost 6 bases, and 7 bases lay between the germline ends. Germline loops: CDR1 SGHRS, CDR2 YFSETQ. With duration under 3 months, ophthalmopathy was active: Clinical Activity Score at least 3, NOSPECS at least 4. Every diagnosis used clinical symptoms, serum thyroxine and TRAb, thyroid ultrasound and orbital computed tomography.

The source material was blood. J is TRBJ1-4 and V is TRBV5-1; TRBD1 is a possible D gene (5 bases). The sequence came from a woman aged 30 to 39 with Graves' ophthalmopathy. The CDR3 reads CASSLIQDEKLFF. In DNA form, the CDR3 reads TGCGCCAGCAGCTTGATACAGGATGAAAAACTGTTTTTT.